This T cell receptor beta chain was sequenced in a study of blood T cell repertoires in COVID-19. Study as a whole: The cDNA or gDNA used as material had been derived from T cells, B-cell-depleted T cells, or PBMCs.

Authors' methods: How many nucleated cells were present was estimated from reference gene primer amplification. Libraries were prepared by immunoSEQ multiplex PCR; TCRdb keeps only in-frame clonotypes and omits some of them. D and trimming come from the DNA, and the V and J calls and clone size come from that table. The sample lists hundreds of thousands of clones, more than 80% occurring once. The length of the CDR3 is 14 residues. Germline V gene sequence: CDR1 SGHTS, CDR2 YDEGEE. Trimming stripped 4 bases from V and 4 bases from J, with 12 bases between. Across 20 to 25 US areas, participants ranged in age from about 18 to 90 years.

V usage is TRBV5-8 and J usage is TRBJ1-5; D is unclear. The origin of this receptor is a man aged 25 to 45 who had recovered from COVID-19. The sequenced sample was PBMCs or T cells enriched from blood (not recorded which). The CDR3 here is CASSHDRENQPQHF. The CDR3 nucleotides read TGTGCCAGCAGCCACGACCGGGAAAATCAGCCCCAGCATTTT.